In this sample, the clone carrying this T cell receptor beta chain turned up many times. The antigen is not known. This specimen comes from a study of T cells in Graves' hyperthyroidism and ophthalmopathy. Whole-study context: Peripheral blood was drawn at first diagnosis, prior to all treatment. Study-wide results and caveats: The model forecast ophthalmopathy, anticipating it by a median approximately 6.2 months before onset. Blood also showed most of the thyroid clonotypes that were expanded above 0.001.

The CDR3 is 14 residues long. V lost 5 bases and J lost 5; bases outside the gene matches: 7. Germline V CDR1 and CDR2: DFQATT, SNEGSKA (reference sequence). The TCR beta CDR3 regions underwent amplification using RNA transcripts as the source. HTBI primers drove first-round RT-PCR of the TCR CDR3. Each CDR3 protein gets one entry after TCRdb re-called the multiplex PCR reads with MiXCR. The sample yields under 200,000 distinct CDR3 sequences, over 7.5% seen once. The TCR comes from a woman in her late teens or twenties with Graves' hyperthyroidism that later progressed to Graves' ophthalmopathy. The sequencing sample was made of blood. The genes are TRBV20-1 and TRBJ2-1; 9 bases match TRBD2. The CDR3 spells CSAFSGRGNNEQFF. DNA for the CDR3: TGCAGTGCTTTTAGCGGGAGAGGGAACAATGAGCAGTTCTTC.